This T cell receptor beta chain was documented in a study of blood T cell repertoires in COVID-19. Across the whole study: From T cells, B-cell-depleted T cells, or PBMCs came the material, which was cDNA or gDNA.

V gave up 5 bases and J gave up 0 bases, with 14 bases separating them. CDR3 length: 16 amino acids. CDR1 is SGHVS, CDR2 FQNEAQ, per germline. Under the authors' procedure: Scientists estimated how many nucleated cells there were by amplifying reference gene primers. Sequencing used immunoSEQ multiplex PCR; TCRdb keeps in-frame clones, though not all of them. That table supplies the V and J calls and clone size; D and trimming were determined from the DNA. Counted here are roughly 300,000 clones, around 90% occurring once; the ten biggest clones make up approximately 7.5%. Patients of the Seattle cohort, enrolled during active infection, were followed longitudinally.

V gene TRBV7-8 combines with J gene TRBJ2-1, with D tentatively TRBD2 (5 bases). This receptor was identified in a woman in her thirties with COVID-19, enrolled during active disease. The sequenced sample was peripheral blood. CDR3 nucleotide sequence: TGTGCCAGCAGCCGAGGACTTCGGAGCTCCTACAATGAGCAGTTCTTC. It specifies CASSRGLRSSYNEQFF.